This T cell receptor beta chain was sequenced for a study of T cells in Graves' hyperthyroidism and ophthalmopathy. Study information: The initial diagnosis was the point when peripheral blood was collected, ahead of any treatment. Study results and caveats: Ophthalmopathy was predicted by the model a median of roughly 6 months ahead of onset.

The TCR beta CDR3 regions underwent amplification using RNA transcripts as the source. Researchers ran a first-round RT-PCR on the TCR CDR3 using the HTBI primer set. One entry per CDR3 protein results from TCRdb running MiXCR on the multiplex PCR reads. The repertoire consists of over 500,000 distinct CDR3 sequences, with about a sixth occurring once and the leading ten covering roughly 18%. This clonotype was seen many times. Its antigen is not known. The diagnostic basis comprised clinical symptoms, serum thyroxine and TRAb, thyroid ultrasound and orbital computed tomography. The CDR3 totals 18 residues. Germline V gene sequence: CDR1 MDHEN, CDR2 SYDVKM. After removal of 5 bases from V and 0 bases from J, the junction contained 15 bases not matched to a gene.

The sequence was collected from a woman in her late teens or twenties with Graves' ophthalmopathy. The sample taken for sequencing was blood. The chain joins TRBV28 to TRBJ1-1; 7 bases align to TRBD1. The CDR3 spells CASSTMGQPSSMNTEAFF. In DNA, the CDR3 is TGTGCCAGCAGTACCATGGGACAGCCTTCCTCTATGAACACTGAAGCTTTCTTT.